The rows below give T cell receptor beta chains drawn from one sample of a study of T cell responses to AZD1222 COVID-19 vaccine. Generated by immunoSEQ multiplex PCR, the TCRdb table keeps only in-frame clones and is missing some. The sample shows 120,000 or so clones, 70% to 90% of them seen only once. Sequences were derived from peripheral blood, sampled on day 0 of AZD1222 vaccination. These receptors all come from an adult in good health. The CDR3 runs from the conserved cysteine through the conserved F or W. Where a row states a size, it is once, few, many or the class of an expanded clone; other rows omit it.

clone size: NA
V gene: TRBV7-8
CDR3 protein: CASSLEGGAREKLFF

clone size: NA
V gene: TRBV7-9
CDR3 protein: CASSYGEGGRETQYF

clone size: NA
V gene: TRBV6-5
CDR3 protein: CATLLGNQPQHF

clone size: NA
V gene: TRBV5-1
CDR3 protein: CASSFNGPARTGELFF

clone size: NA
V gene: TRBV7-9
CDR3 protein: CASSEREVNYEKLFF

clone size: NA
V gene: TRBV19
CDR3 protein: CASSIDGRGGNTEAFF

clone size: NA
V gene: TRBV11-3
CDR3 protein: CASSPNGYGTEAFF

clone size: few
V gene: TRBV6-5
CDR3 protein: CASTRDRGTEAFF

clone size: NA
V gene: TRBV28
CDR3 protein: CASSTAQGTTEAFF

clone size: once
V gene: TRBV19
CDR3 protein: CASRARSNQPQHF

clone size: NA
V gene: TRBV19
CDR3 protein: CASSIMGGGQPQHF

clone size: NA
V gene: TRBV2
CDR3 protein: CASSERSGGAETQYF

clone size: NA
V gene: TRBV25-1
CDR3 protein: CASSDQGTYGYTF

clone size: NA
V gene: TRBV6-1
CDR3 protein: CASSELRWGANYEQYF

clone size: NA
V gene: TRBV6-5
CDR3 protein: CASSYSIAQPQHF

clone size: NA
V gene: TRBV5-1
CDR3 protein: CASSWGLAGGGNEQFF

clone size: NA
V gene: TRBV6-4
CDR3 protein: CASGTANGELFF

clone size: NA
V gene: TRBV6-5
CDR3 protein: CASSYGAKGAKNIQYF

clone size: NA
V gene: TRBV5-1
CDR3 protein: CASSLEGVGANVLTF

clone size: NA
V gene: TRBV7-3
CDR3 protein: CASSLTAGGNEQFF

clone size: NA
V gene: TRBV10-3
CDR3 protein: CAITGANTGELFF

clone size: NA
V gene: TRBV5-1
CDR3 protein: CASSLGLTGKDFSGNTIYF

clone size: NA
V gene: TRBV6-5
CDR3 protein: CASSPTAGNTIYF

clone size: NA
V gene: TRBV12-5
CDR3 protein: CASGLGARDGNTIYF

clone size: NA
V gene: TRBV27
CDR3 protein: CASSLKTGVGYEQYF

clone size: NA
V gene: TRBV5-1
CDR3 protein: CASSSPSDHYGYTF

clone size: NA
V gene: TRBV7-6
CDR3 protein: CASSLETAAVDGYTF

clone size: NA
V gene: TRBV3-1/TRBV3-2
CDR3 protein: CASRLTGEAFF

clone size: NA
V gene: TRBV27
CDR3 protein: CASSRGFGNTGELFF

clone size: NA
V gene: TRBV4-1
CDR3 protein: CASSQDQGQGTDTQYF

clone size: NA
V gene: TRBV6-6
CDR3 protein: CASSPYRDRTLATNEKLFF